A selection of T cell receptor beta chains follows, all from one sample in a study of blood T cell repertoires in COVID-19. Generated by immunoSEQ multiplex PCR, the TCRdb table keeps only in-frame clones and is missing some. The sample contains a few hundred thousand clones, approximately 90% of which appear only once. The sequencing input was PBMCs or T cells enriched from blood (not recorded which). The receptors were sampled from a woman aged 40 to 50 who had recovered from COVID-19. The CDR3 runs from the conserved cysteine through the conserved F or W. A D gene is named only where the DNA matches it firmly. Clone size is shown for a subset of rows, as once, few, many or a class of expanded clone.

j_gene	abundance	v_gene	d_gene	CDR3nt	CDR3aa
TRBJ2-2	.	TRBV24-1	TRBD1	TGTGCCGCAGGTGACCGGGACAGGGTCACCGGGGAGCTGTTTTTT	CAAGDRDRVTGELFF
TRBJ2-7	.	TRBV6-5	TRBD2	TGTGCCAGCATACGGACTAGCGGATACGAGCAGTACTTC	CASIRTSGYEQYF
TRBJ2-3	.	TRBV28	.	TGTGCCAGCAGCCCCATGGCCTTTTCGCCCACAGATACGCAGTATTTT	CASSPMAFSPTDTQYF
TRBJ2-7	.	TRBV4-3	TRBD2	TGCGCCAGCAGCCAAGATCGCCCTCGTAGCGGGAGATTAGGGTCCTACGAGCAGTACTTC	CASSQDRPRSGRLGSYEQYF
TRBJ2-7	many	TRBV3-1/TRBV3-2	.	TGTGCCAGCAGCCAAGGCTTTACAGGGCCCCCCTACGAGCAGTACTTC	CASSQGFTGPPYEQYF
TRBJ1-2	.	TRBV4-2	TRBD1	TGTGCCAGCAGCCTGGACAGGCTTGGGGGCTACACCTTC	CASSLDRLGGYTF
TRBJ1-1	.	TRBV3-1/TRBV3-2	.	TGTGCCAGCAGCCAAGGGGCAGTAGGAACTGAAGCTTTCTTT	CASSQGAVGTEAFF
TRBJ2-5	.	TRBV7-8	.	TGTGCCAGCAGCTTAGATGGTGGGGCAGCGACCCAGTACTTC	CASSLDGGAATQYF
TRBJ1-5	.	TRBV7-8	.	TGTGCCAGCAGCTTAGTAGGGAGCGGCCAGCCCCAGCATTTT	CASSLVGSGQPQHF
TRBJ1-2	.	TRBV9	.	TGTGCCAGCAGCGTAGGGACAGCCTATGGCTACACCTTC	CASSVGTAYGYTF
TRBJ2-5	.	TRBV28	TRBD2	TGTGCCAGCAGTTCCCCGGCGGGAGGGCCCGGAGAGACCCAGTACTTC	CASSSPAGGPGETQYF
TRBJ1-6	.	TRBV27	TRBD1	TGTGCCAGCAGGGACAGGGTCGATTCACCCCTCCACTTT	CASRDRVDSPLHF
TRBJ2-1	.	TRBV28	.	TGTGCCAGCAGTTTAAGGGAGTGGCAGTTCTTC	CASSLREWQFF
TRBJ2-1	once	TRBV24-1	TRBD1	TGTGCCACCAGTGATCTGGGACAGGGGGCCGGGGATGAGCAGTTCTTC	CATSDLGQGAGDEQFF
TRBJ2-2	.	TRBV4-3	TRBD2	TGCGCCAGCAGCCAAGAGGGACTAGTTTACACCGGGGAGCTGTTTTTT	CASSQEGLVYTGELFF
TRBJ2-4	.	TRBV19	.	TGTGCCAGTAGTATAGGGCAGGGACTTGTCAAAAACATTCAGTACTTC	CASSIGQGLVKNIQYF
TRBJ1-2	.	TRBV6-7	.	TGTGCCAGCGGCGGGGGCAAGAGTTATGGCTACACCTTC	CASGGGKSYGYTF
TRBJ1-2	.	TRBV27	.	TGTGCCAGCAGTTGGGAGGGTCGTGGCTACACCTTC	CASSWEGRGYTF
TRBJ2-2	.	TRBV27	.	TGTGCCAGCAGTCCGTACGACAGTTCCACCGGGGAGCTGTTTTTT	CASSPYDSSTGELFF
TRBJ1-1	.	TRBV7-8	.	TGTGCCAGCAGCCTAACAGGGAATTACGGAGACACTGAAGCTTTCTTT	CASSLTGNYGDTEAFF
TRBJ2-1	.	TRBV18	.	TGTGCCAGCTCTCCCCGTTCAGGTGCCGATGAGCAGTTCTTC	CASSPRSGADEQFF
TRBJ2-1	.	TRBV5-1	TRBD2	TGCGCCAGCAGCCAGGGACTAGCGGGATTTGATGAGCAGTTCTTC	CASSQGLAGFDEQFF
TRBJ2-2	.	TRBV11-3	TRBD1	TGTGCCAGCAGCAAGCAGGGGGCCTTGGGGGAGCTGTTTTTT	CASSKQGALGELFF
TRBJ2-1	.	TRBV30	.	TGTGCCTGGACCCCCGATCGGGATCCCTACAATGAGCAGTTCTTC	CAWTPDRDPYNEQFF
TRBJ2-7	.	TRBV7-2	TRBD1	TGTGCCAGCAGCTTAGCGACAGGGCGGATTTACGAGCAGTACTTC	CASSLATGRIYEQYF
TRBJ1-5	.	TRBV7-2	TRBD1	TGTGCCAGCAGCAAGACAGGGCCGGGTCAGCCCCAGCATTTT	CASSKTGPGQPQHF
TRBJ1-2	.	TRBV6-6	TRBD1	TGTGCCAGCAGAACAGCCCTAGACAGGGGATATGGCTACACCTTC	CASRTALDRGYGYTF
TRBJ1-2	.	TRBV6-2/TRBV6-3	.	TGTGCCAGCAGTTACCGCCCGGGGGTTTATTATGGCTACACCTTC	CASSYRPGVYYGYTF
TRBJ2-5	.	TRBV14	TRBD2	TGTGCCAGCAGCCAAGGAATTAGCGGGTCCTACCAAGAGACCCAGTACTTC	CASSQGISGSYQETQYF
TRBJ2-7	.	TRBV5-5	TRBD1	TGTGCCAGCAGCTTGACGCAGGGGGCCTACGAGCAGTACTTC	CASSLTQGAYEQYF
TRBJ1-2	.	TRBV30	.	TGTGCCTGGAGTGTCCGAGGCTATGGCTACACCTTC	CAWSVRGYGYTF
TRBJ1-2	.	TRBV28	.	TGTGCCAGCACGCCCCGGGGAGCTATTGGCTACACCTTC	CASTPRGAIGYTF
TRBJ1-2	.	TRBV25-1	.	TGTGCCAGCAGTGAATCCGGGGGCTATGGCTACACCTTC	CASSESGGYGYTF
TRBJ2-5	.	TRBV5-1	TRBD2	TGCGCCAGCAGCTTGGCCGGGGGGAAGGAGACCCAGTACTTC	CASSLAGGKETQYF
TRBJ2-6	.	TRBV7-6	TRBD1	TGTGCCAGCAGCCCGACAGGGGACGCTGGGGCCAACGTCCTGACTTTC	CASSPTGDAGANVLTF
TRBJ2-1	.	TRBV5-6	.	TGTGCCAGCAGCTTGGGGTTTGTCTTTTCTAGCTCCTACAATGAGCAGTTCTTC	CASSLGFVFSSSYNEQFF
TRBJ2-7	.	TRBV27	TRBD1	TGTGCCAGCAGCAAAATCCGGGACAGGGGCGACGAGCAGTACTTC	CASSKIRDRGDEQYF
TRBJ2-3	.	TRBV18	.	TGTGCCAGCTCACCACCGCGGGCAGATACGCAGTATTTT	CASSPPRADTQYF
TRBJ2-1	.	TRBV6-1	TRBD2	TGTGCCAGCAGTGAAAGGGGAGCGGGAGGGCCAGGGAATGAGCAGTTCTTC	CASSERGAGGPGNEQFF
TRBJ1-2	.	TRBV3-1/TRBV3-2	.	TGTGCCAGCAGGAGTACGTCGGCGAGCGGAGGCTACACCTTC	CASRSTSASGGYTF
TRBJ2-2	.	TRBV27	.	TGTGCCAGCAGTTTGTTATCGTCCGGGGAGCTGTTTTTT	CASSLLSSGELFF